This entry concerns a single T cell receptor (beta chain). This specimen comes from a study of blood T cell repertoires in COVID-19. Study background: Nucleic acid was either cDNA or gDNA, and it came from T cells, B-cell-depleted T cells, or PBMCs.

The authors' processing: Nucleated cell counts were estimated from reference gene primer amplification. The assay was immunoSEQ multiplex PCR, and TCRdb's table has in-frame clones only and misses some. V, J and clone size derive from that table, while D and trimming were established from the DNA sequence. Of 95,000 to 150,000 clones in the sample, around 81% were seen once. The CDR3 extends over 15 amino acids. Unmatched junction bases numbered 3, after V lost 7 bases and J lost 0 bases. The germline V gene has CDR1 LNHDA and CDR2 SQIVND (reference sequence). Sequenced input: peripheral blood. This clonotype was obtained from a man aged 25 to 40 with COVID-19, enrolled during active disease. The J gene is TRBJ2-1, the V gene TRBV19; 10 nucleotides match TRBD2. The CDR3 sequence: CASNPSGSSYNEQFF. CDR3 nucleotides: TGTGCCAGTAATCCTAGCGGGAGCTCCTACAATGAGCAGTTCTTC.